One TCR beta chain is described in this entry. Its antigen is not known. These data belong to a study of post-analysis software for immune sequencing data. About the study: Disease courses included relapsing-remitting, secondary progressive and progressive-relapsing multiple sclerosis.

Study findings and constraints: Patients showed TRBV5-6, TRBV5-1 and TRBV20-1 among about five TRBV segments more frequent than in controls.

Libraries were made from TCR beta cDNA, and they carried unique molecular identifiers. Once about 0.95 to 10 million T cells were used, roughly 0.5 million cDNA molecules resulted. Each CDR3 protein gets one entry after TCRdb re-called the PCR reads with MiXCR. The repertoire holds approximately 730,000 distinct CDR3 sequences, with approximately 44% as singletons. Germline loops: CDR1 SQVTM, CDR2 ANQGSEA. The CDR3 has 14 amino acids. V was pared by 4 bases and J by 6 bases, with 6 bases of the junction left unmatched. Material for sequencing was blood. The rearrangement joins TRBV29-1 to TRBJ2-2, with TRBD2 matching 9 bases. The receptor's source is a girl between 10 and 17 years old with multiple sclerosis. CDR3 residues: CSVVREGLAGELFF. For the CDR3, the DNA is TGCAGCGTTGTGCGGGAGGGGCTCGCCGGGGAGCTGTTTTTT.